This TCR beta chain was obtained from a study of shared clonotypes between healthy human individuals. Findings and limits, study-wide: Clonotypes shared by all four sorted-subset donors had higher generation probabilities than non-shared clonotypes. The donor pool, a small one, limited the genetic and exposure-history diversity represented.

Germline CDR1 and CDR2: SGHVS and FQNEAQ. The CDR3 length is 19 residues. The J segment lost 0 bases and the V segment lost 4 bases, leaving 15 bases of the junction unmatched. Replicate PCRs run on sorted subsets employed approximately 200 ng DNA, tens of thousands of T cell genomes. Libraries were prepared by immunoSEQ multiplex PCR; TCRdb keeps only in-frame clonotypes and omits some of them. Altogether 2.5 million or so clones are present, approximately 92% being singletons, with the ten largest covering about 0.13%. This clone was picked up one time. Its cognate antigen is unknown. Sequencing was done on a sample of naive CD4+ T cells sorted from blood. Subset denoted: CD45RA+ positively selected. The chain joins TRBV7-8 to TRBJ1-3; TRBD1 aligns across 7 bases. This receptor was identified in a man younger than 30 in good health. The CDR3, as DNA: TGTGCCAGCAGCTCCGGGAAGGGGGCTTTATCTCTCTCTGGAAACACCATATATTTT. Translation gives CASSSGKGALSLSGNTIYF. Combining the CDR3 with reference TRBV7-8 and TRBJ1-3 gives the whole variable domain GAGVSQSPRYKVAKRGQDVALRCDPISGHVSLFWYQQALGQGPEFLTYFQNEAQLDKSGLPSDRFFAERPEGSVSTLKIQRTQQEDSAVYLCASSSGKGALSLSGNTIYFGEGSWLTVV.